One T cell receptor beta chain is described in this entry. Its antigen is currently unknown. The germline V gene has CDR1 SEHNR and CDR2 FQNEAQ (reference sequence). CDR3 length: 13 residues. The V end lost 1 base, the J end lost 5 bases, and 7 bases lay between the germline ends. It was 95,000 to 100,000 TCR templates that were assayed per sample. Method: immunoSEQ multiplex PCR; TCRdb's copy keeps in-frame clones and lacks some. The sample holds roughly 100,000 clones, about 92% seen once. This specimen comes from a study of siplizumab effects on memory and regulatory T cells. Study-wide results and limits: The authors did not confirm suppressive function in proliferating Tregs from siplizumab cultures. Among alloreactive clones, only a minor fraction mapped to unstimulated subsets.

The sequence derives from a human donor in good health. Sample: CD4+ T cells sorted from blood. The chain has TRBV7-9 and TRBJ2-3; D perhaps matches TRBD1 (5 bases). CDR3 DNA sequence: TGTGCCAGCAGCTTAGACAGGAAAGATACGCAGTATTTT. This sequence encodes CASSLDRKDTQYF. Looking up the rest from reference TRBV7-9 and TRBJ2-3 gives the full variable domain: DTGVSQNPRHKITKRGQNVTFRCDPISEHNRLYWYRQTLGQGPEFLTYFQNEAQLEKSRLLSDRFSAERPKGSFSTLEIQRTEQGDSAMYLCASSLDRKDTQYFGPGTRLTVL.